The 7 T cell receptor beta chains below were found in one sample sequenced in a study of identical twins. A single record per CDR3 protein comes from TCRdb applying MiXCR to the 5' RACE reads. Of approximately 890,000 distinct CDR3 sequences listed, 9% to 15% were seen once; the top ten hold about 1.5%. These data were also filed under a second study, of yellow fever vaccine responses in identical twins.

The sequenced sample was PBMCs. The receptors derive from a woman aged 18-29 years in good health.

The genes are TRBV18 and TRBJ2-1; 9 bases map to TRBD1. V dropped 3 bases and J dropped 12; count of bases not matched to a gene: 12. In germline, CDR1 is KGHSH, CDR2 LQKENI. This CDR3 is built from 15 residues. The CDR3 DNA is TGTGCCAGCTCACCTATACCGATTACAGGGGGCCGGCAGTTCTTC. Translated, it gives CASSPIPITGGRQFF. The variable domain in full, with the rest retrieved from reference TRBV18 and TRBJ2-1, is NAGVMQNPRHLVRRRGQEARLRCSPMKGHSHVYWYRQLPEEGLKFMVYLQKENIIDESGMPKERFSAEFPKEGPSILRIQQVVRGDSAAYFCASSPIPITGGRQFFGPGTRLTVL.

There are many counts of this clonotype. This chain's CDR3 is CASSLAAGGPYEQYF. As DNA, the CDR3 is TGCGCCAGCAGCTTGGCGGCAGGGGGACCCTACGAGCAGTACTTC. The gene calls are TRBV5-1 and TRBJ2-7; the match to TRBD1 covers 7 bases. The CDR3 runs 15 residues. The junction had 5 bases not matched to a gene; V was cut back by 0 bases and J by 2 bases. Per the germline V gene, CDR1 is SGHRS and CDR2 is YFSETQ.

The rearrangement joins TRBV21-1 to TRBJ2-2; the table gives TRBD2 as D, unverified against the DNA. TRBV21-1 counts as a pseudogene. The CDR3 contains 18 residues. CDR3 loop: CANSKDPTLRNRDGELFF. In DNA, the CDR3 is TGTGCCAACAGCAAAGACCCTACCCTCCGAAATAGAGACGGGGAGCTGTTTTTT.

The J gene is TRBJ2-2, the V gene TRBV20-1; D uncertain. The germline V gene has CDR1 DFQATT and CDR2 SNEGSKA (reference sequence). This CDR3 has 11 residues. V dropped 5 bases and J dropped 1 base, with 2 bases sitting between them. CDR3 sequence (DNA): TGCAGTGCTCTGAACACCGGGGAGCTGTTTTTT. This gives the protein CSALNTGELFF.

This clonotype was counted between two and nine times. The chain joins TRBV29-1 to TRBJ2-2; D unclear. CDR1 is SQVTM and CDR2 is ANQGSEA in the germline V gene. The CDR3 covers 12 residues. Trimming took 6 bases from V and 1 from J, leaving 6 bases between them. The CDR3 DNA follows: TGCAGCGTGGCTAGGAACACCGGGGAGCTGTTTTTT. Protein: CSVARNTGELFF.

This clonotype showed up just a few times. The rearrangement links TRBV18 to TRBJ1-4; TRBD1 matches at 7 bases. Germline V gives CDR1 KGHSH, CDR2 LQKENI. V lost 2 bases, J lost 11 bases, and 8 bases stayed unmatched. This CDR3 comprises 14 residues. The chain's CDR3 is CASSPGQDGQKLFF. The CDR3 DNA is TGTGCCAGCTCACCAGGACAGGACGGGCAGAAACTGTTTTTT.

The V call is TRBV5-1, the J call TRBJ2-1; D uncertain. The CDR3 consists of 14 residues. The germline V gene has CDR1 SGHRS and CDR2 YFSETQ. Trimming shortened V by 7 bases and J by 6 bases, and 17 bases separated the two germline ends. Here the CDR3 reads CASLLEYNSNEQFF. CDR3 DNA: TGCGCCAGCCTCCTAGAATATAATAGCAATGAGCAGTTCTTC. Looking up the rest from reference TRBV5-1 and TRBJ2-1 gives the full variable domain: KAGVTQTPRYLIKTRGQQVTLSCSPISGHRSVSWYQQTPGQGLQFLFEYFSETQRNKGNFPGRFSGRQFSNSRSEMNVSTLELGDSALYLCASLLEYNSNEQFFGPGTRLTVL.